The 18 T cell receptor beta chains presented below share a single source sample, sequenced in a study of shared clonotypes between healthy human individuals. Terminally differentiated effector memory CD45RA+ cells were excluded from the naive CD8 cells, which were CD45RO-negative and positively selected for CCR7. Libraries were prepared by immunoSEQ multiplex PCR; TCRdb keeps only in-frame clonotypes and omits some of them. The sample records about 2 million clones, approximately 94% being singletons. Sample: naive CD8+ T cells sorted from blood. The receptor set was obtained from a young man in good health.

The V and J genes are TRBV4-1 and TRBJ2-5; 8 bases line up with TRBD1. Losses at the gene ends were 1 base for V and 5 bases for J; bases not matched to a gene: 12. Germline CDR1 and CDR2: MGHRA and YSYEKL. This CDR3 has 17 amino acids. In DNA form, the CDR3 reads TGCGCCAGCAGCCAAGGATCAGGGGGCGATCCAACGGAGACCCAGTACTTC. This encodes CASSQGSGGDPTETQYF.

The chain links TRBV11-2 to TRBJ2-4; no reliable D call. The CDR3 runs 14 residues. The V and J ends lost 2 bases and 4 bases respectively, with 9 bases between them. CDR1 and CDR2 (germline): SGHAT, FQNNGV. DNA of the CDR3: TGTGCCAGCAGCTTAAAGGAAGGGAAAAACATTCAGTACTTC. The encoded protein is CASSLKEGKNIQYF.

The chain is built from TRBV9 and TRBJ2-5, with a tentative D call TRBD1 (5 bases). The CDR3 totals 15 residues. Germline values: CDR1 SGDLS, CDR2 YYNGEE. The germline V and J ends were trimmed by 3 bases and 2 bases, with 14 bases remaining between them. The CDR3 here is CASSGGRFLQETQYF. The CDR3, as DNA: TGTGCCAGCAGCGGGGGCAGATTTTTACAAGAGACCCAGTACTTC.

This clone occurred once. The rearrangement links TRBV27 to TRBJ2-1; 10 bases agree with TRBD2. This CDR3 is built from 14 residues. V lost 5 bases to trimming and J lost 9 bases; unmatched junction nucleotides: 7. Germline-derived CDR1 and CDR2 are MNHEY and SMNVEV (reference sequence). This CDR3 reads CASSPSGGAGEQFF. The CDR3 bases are TGTGCCAGCAGTCCCAGCGGGGGGGCCGGTGAGCAGTTCTTC.

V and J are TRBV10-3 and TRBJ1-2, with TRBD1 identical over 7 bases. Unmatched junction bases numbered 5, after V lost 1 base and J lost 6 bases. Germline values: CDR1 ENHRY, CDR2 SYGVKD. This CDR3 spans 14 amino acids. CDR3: CAISELPGTDGYTF. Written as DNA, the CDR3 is TGTGCCATCAGTGAGTTACCCGGGACAGATGGCTACACCTTC.

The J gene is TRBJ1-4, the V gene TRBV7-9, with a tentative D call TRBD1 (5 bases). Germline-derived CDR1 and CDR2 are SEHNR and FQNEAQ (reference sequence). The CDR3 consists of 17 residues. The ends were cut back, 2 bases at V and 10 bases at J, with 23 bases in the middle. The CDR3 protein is CASSLPQQSIDRVKLFF. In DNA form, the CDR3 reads TGTGCCAGCAGCTTACCCCAACAGAGCATCGACAGAGTAAAACTGTTTTTT.

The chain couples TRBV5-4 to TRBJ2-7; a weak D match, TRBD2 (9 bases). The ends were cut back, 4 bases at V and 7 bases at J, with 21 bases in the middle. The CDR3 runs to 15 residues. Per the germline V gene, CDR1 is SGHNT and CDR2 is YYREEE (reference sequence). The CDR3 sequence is CASSPGGGRAGEQYF. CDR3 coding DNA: TGTGCCAGCAGCCCAGGGGGCGGGAGGGCCGGGGAGCAGTACTTC. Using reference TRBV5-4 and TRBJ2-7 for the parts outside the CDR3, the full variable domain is ETGVTQSPTHLIKTRGQQVTLRCSSQSGHNTVSWYQQALGQGPQFIFQYYREEENGRGNFPPRFSGLQFPNYSSELNVNALELDDSALYLCASSPGGGRAGEQYFGPGTRLTVT.

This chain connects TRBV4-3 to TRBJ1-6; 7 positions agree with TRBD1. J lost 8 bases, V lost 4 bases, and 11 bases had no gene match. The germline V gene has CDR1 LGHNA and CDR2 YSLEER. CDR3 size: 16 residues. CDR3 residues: CASSRLTGEGDSPLHF. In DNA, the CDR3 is TGCGCCAGCAGCCGTCTTACAGGGGAGGGCGATTCACCCCTCCACTTT.

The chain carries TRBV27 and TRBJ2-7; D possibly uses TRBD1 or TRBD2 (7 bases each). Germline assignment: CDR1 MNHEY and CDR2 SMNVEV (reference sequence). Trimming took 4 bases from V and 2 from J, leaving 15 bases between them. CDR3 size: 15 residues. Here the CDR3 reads CASSYAGGAAYEQYF. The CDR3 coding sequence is TGTGCCAGCAGTTATGCAGGGGGGGCGGCCTACGAGCAGTACTTC.

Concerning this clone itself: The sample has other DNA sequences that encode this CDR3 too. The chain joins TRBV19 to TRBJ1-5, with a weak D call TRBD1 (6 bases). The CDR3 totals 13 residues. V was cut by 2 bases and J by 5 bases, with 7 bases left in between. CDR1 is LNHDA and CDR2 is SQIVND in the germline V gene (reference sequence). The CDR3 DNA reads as TGTGCCAGTAGTATAAGGGGGGATCAGCCCCAGCATTTT. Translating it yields CASSIRGDQPQHF.

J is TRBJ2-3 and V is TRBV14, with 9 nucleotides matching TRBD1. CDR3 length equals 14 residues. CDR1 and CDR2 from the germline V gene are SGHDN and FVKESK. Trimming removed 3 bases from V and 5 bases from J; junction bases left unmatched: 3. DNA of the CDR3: TGTGCCAGCAGCCAGGACAGGGGCCAAGATACGCAGTATTTT. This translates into CASSQDRGQDTQYF. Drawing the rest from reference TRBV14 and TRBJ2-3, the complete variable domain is EAGVTQFPSHSVIEKGQTVTLRCDPISGHDNLYWYRRVMGKEIKFLLHFVKESKQDESGMPNNRFLAERTGGTYSTLKVQPAELEDSGVYFCASSQDRGQDTQYFGPGTRLTVL.

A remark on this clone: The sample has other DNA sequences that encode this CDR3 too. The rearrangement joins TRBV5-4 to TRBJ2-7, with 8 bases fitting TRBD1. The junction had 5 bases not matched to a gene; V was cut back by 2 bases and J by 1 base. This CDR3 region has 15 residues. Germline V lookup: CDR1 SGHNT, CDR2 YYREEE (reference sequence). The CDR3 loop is CASSFGQGASYEQYF. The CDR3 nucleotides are TGTGCCAGCAGCTTCGGCCAGGGGGCTTCCTACGAGCAGTACTTC.

Written as DNA, the CDR3 is TGTGCCAGCAGCGTAGCGTCAGGGGGCTCCTACGAGCAGTACTTC. Amino acid sequence: CASSVASGGSYEQYF. V gene TRBV9 combines with J gene TRBJ2-5, with 7 bases fitting TRBD1. The J call is doubtful: the DNA matches TRBJ2-7 better. CDR3 size: 15 residues. CDR1 is SGDLS and CDR2 is YYNGEE in the germline V gene.

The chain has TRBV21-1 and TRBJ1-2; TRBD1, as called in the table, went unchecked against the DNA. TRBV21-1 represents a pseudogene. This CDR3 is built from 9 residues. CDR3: CASSLRDTF. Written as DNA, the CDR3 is TGTGCCAGCAGCCTCAGGGACACCTTC.

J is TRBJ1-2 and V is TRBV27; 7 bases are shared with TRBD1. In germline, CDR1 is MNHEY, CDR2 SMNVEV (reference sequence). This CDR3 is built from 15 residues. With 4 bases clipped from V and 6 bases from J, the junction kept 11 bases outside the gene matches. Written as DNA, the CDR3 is TGTGCCAGCAGTTCCTGGGACAGTCCCGGAGATGGCTACACCTTC. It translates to CASSSWDSPGDGYTF.

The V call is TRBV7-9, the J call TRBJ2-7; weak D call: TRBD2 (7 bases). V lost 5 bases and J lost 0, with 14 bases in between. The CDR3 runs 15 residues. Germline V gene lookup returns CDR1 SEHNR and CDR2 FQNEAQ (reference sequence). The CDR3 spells CASSPGGLGSYEQYF. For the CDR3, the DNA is TGTGCCAGCAGCCCCGGGGGGCTCGGCTCCTACGAGCAGTACTTC.

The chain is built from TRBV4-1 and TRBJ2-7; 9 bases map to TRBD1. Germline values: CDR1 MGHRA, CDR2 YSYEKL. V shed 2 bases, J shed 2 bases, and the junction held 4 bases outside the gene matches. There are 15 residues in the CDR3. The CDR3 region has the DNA TGCGCCAGCAGCCAAACGGGACAGGGCACCTACGAGCAGTACTTC. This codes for CASSQTGQGTYEQYF.

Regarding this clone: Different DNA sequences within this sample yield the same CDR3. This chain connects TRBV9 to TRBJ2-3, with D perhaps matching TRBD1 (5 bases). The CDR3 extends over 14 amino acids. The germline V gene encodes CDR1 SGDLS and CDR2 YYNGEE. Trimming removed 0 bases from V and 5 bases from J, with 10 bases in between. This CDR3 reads CASSVVGAEDTQYF. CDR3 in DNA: TGTGCCAGCAGCGTAGTTGGGGCAGAAGATACGCAGTATTTT.